The rows below give T cell receptor beta chains drawn from one sample of a study of beta chain features in type 1 diabetes. Data came from immunoSEQ multiplex PCR; TCRdb stores just in-frame clones and leaves some out. The data contain under 300,000 clones, around 20% of them singletons. Sample: naive CD4+ T cells from blood. The receptors derive from a woman between 40 and 55 years old with type 1 diabetes. The CDR3 runs from the conserved cysteine through the conserved F or W. D genes are given only for firm matches. Not every row has a clone size; where given, it reads once, few, many or a size class.

TRBV29-1	TRBJ2-1	few	TRBD1	TGCAGCGCTCCTGGGACAGGAGAGTTCTTC	CSAPGTGEFF
TRBV28	TRBJ1-1	-	-	TGTGCCAGCAGTTTAGAACAGTTGAACACTGAAGCTTTCTTT	CASSLEQLNTEAFF
TRBV28	TRBJ2-5	few	-	TGTGCCAGTCGGGGAGCTGGAGAGACCCAGTACTTC	CASRGAGETQYF
TRBV2	TRBJ1-2	few	TRBD1	TGTGCCAGCAGTGGACAGGGGGCGGACTATGGCTACACCTTC	CASSGQGADYGYTF
TRBV7-9	TRBJ1-6	-	TRBD1	TGTGCCAGCAGCCACGACAGGGTCAGTTCACCCCTCCACTTT	CASSHDRVSSPLHF
TRBV19	TRBJ1-1	few	TRBD1	TGTGCCAGTATCCCCAGGGGGGACACTGAAGCTTTCTTT	CASIPRGDTEAFF
TRBV30	TRBJ1-4	-	-	TGTGCCTGGAGCCACTCAGGTCAGGGTGAAAAACTGTTTTTT	CAWSHSGQGEKLFF
TRBV28	TRBJ2-1	-	-	TGTGCCAGCAGTTTCGAGGGACTGGGATCCTACAATGAGCAGTTCTTC	CASSFEGLGSYNEQFF
TRBV4-2	TRBJ2-2	few	-	TGTGCCAGCAGCCAAGATGGTTGGGGAGTCAACACCGGGGAGCTGTTTTTT	CASSQDGWGVNTGELFF
TRBV4-1	TRBJ1-3	-	-	TGCGCCAGCAGCCGCTTACAGGGTTTCGGAAACACCATATATTTT	CASSRLQGFGNTIYF
TRBV5-4	TRBJ2-5	few	TRBD2	TGTGCCAGCAGCTTGGCCCCAGCGGGATCGGGGGAGACCCAGTACTTC	CASSLAPAGSGETQYF
TRBV7-3	TRBJ2-7	few	-	TGTGCCAGCAGCTTTGAGGGTATCCCCTCAGAGCAGTACTTC	CASSFEGIPSEQYF
TRBV5-6	TRBJ1-4	few	TRBD1	TGTGCCAGCAGCTTTATGGGACAGGGAAACAATGAAAAACTGTTTTTT	CASSFMGQGNNEKLFF
TRBV7-2	TRBJ2-2	few	TRBD1	TGTGCCAGCAGCTGGGACAGCGGGGAGCTGTTTTTT	CASSWDSGELFF
TRBV7-9	TRBJ2-6	few	TRBD2	TGTGCCAGCGCCGCTGCCACGGGGGGAAGTTCTGGGGCCAACGTCCTGACTTTC	CASAAATGGSSGANVLTF
TRBV7-3	TRBJ1-1	-	-	TGTGCCAGCAGCTTAGGTTCGGTGAACACTGAAGCTTTCTTT	CASSLGSVNTEAFF
TRBV2	TRBJ2-4	-	TRBD2	TGTGCCAGCAGTGGTAGCGGGCCAAACATTCAGTACTTC	CASSGSGPNIQYF
TRBV7-9	TRBJ1-1	few	-	TGTGCCAGCAGCTTAGGACAGCTGAACACTGAAGCTTTCTTT	CASSLGQLNTEAFF
TRBV7-3	TRBJ2-1	few	-	TGTGCCAGCAGCTTGCGCGGAGGGAGGCAGGGTGAGCAGTTCTTC	CASSLRGGRQGEQFF
TRBV6-4	TRBJ2-2	few	-	TGTGCCACCCAGGGGAACACCGGGGAGCTGTTTTTT	CATQGNTGELFF
TRBV28	TRBJ1-6	few	-	TGTGCCAGCAGTTTACACGGAGCCTATAATTCACCCCTCCACTTT	CASSLHGAYNSPLHF
TRBV9	TRBJ2-1	-	TRBD2	TGTGCCAGCAGCCCGGGGGGTCGGGGGACCCTACCTAGCTCCTACAATGAGCAGTTCTTC	CASSPGGRGTLPSSYNEQFF
TRBV11-2	TRBJ2-5	few	TRBD2	TGTGCCAGCAAGACTAGCGGAAAAGAGACCCAGTACTTC	CASKTSGKETQYF
TRBV7-2	TRBJ1-1	-	TRBD1	TGTGCCAGCAGCTTGGACAGGGGGGTTGGCACTGAAGCTTTCTTT	CASSLDRGVGTEAFF
TRBV5-4	TRBJ1-1	-	-	TGTGCCAGCAGCCGGAGGGACACTGAAGCTTTCTTT	CASSRRDTEAFF
TRBV27	TRBJ1-2	once	-	TGTGCCAGCAAGAACACCAGGGGATCCTATGGCTACACCTTC	CASKNTRGSYGYTF
TRBV5-1	TRBJ2-3	-	TRBD1	TGCGCCAGCAACTTCGGGACAGCGAGCACAGATACGCAGTATTTT	CASNFGTASTDTQYF
TRBV29-1	TRBJ2-3	-	-	TGCAGCGCAGAGGTGGGGGGAGGCACAGATACGCAGTATTTT	CSAEVGGGTDTQYF
TRBV5-1	TRBJ1-1	few	-	TGCGCCAGCAGCTTACGGGATGGCACTGAAGCTTTCTTT	CASSLRDGTEAFF
TRBV19	TRBJ2-5	few	TRBD2	TGTGCCAGTAGTGTACTAGCGGGAGAGACCCAGTACTTC	CASSVLAGETQYF
TRBV5-1	TRBJ2-1	few	TRBD1	TGCGCCAGCAGCGACAGGGTATACAATGAGCAGTTCTTC	CASSDRVYNEQFF
TRBV9	TRBJ1-5	-	TRBD1	TGTGCCAGCGGGACAGATAATCAGCCCCAGCATTTT	CASGTDNQPQHF
TRBV6-5	TRBJ1-2	few	-	TGTGCCGCGCGGACAGAGATTAACTATGGCTACACCTTC	CAARTEINYGYTF
TRBV2	TRBJ1-1	few	TRBD1	TGTGCCAGCAGTGGCGGACAGGGTGGAGCTTTCTTT	CASSGGQGGAFF
TRBV20-1	TRBJ1-1	-	-	TGCAGTCTCAGGGCGAACACTGAAGCTTTCTTT	CSLRANTEAFF
TRBV6-5	TRBJ1-1	-	-	TGTGCCAGCAGTTACGGTGGAACCCGGGTCTCTGAAGCTTTCTTT	CASSYGGTRVSEAFF
TRBV9	TRBJ1-2	-	-	TGTGCCAGCAGCGTAGGTCCAGGGGACTATGGCTACACCTTC	CASSVGPGDYGYTF
TRBV30	TRBJ2-1	few	TRBD2	TGTGCCTGGAGTTCCTTAGCGGGAAATGAGCAGTTCTTC	CAWSSLAGNEQFF
TRBV5-6	TRBJ2-1	few	-	TGTGCCAGCAGCTGGAGGACGGCTGGGGAGCAGTTCTTC	CASSWRTAGEQFF
TRBV7-2	TRBJ2-7	once	-	TGTGCCAGCAGCCGTCAGACCTACGAGCAGTACTTC	CASSRQTYEQYF
TRBV28	TRBJ2-5	few	-	TGTGCCAGCAGTCGGACAGAAGAGACCCAGTACTTC	CASSRTEETQYF
TRBV9	TRBJ2-3	few	-	TGTGCCAGCAGCTATCTAGCTGTTAGCACAGATACGCAGTATTTT	CASSYLAVSTDTQYF
TRBV28	TRBJ1-4	few	TRBD1	TGTGCCAGCAACCCACGGGACAGGCCGAATCAAAAACTGTTTTTT	CASNPRDRPNQKLFF
TRBV7-9	TRBJ2-7	-	-	TGTGCCAGCAGCTTAGAAGGAGGAATCTCCTACGAGCAGTACTTC	CASSLEGGISYEQYF
TRBV5-1	TRBJ1-2	-	TRBD1	TGCGCCAGCAGCCAAGGACAGGGGATAGGGTACACCTTC	CASSQGQGIGYTF
TRBV29-1	TRBJ2-1	-	TRBD1	TGCAGCGTTGCCCGGGACAGGGACAATGAGCAGTTCTTC	CSVARDRDNEQFF
TRBV29-1	TRBJ2-1	-	TRBD2	TGCAGCGTCGGACTAGCGGAACTACCGATCAATGAGCAGTTCTTC	CSVGLAELPINEQFF
TRBV7-3	TRBJ2-6	-	-	TGTGCCAGCAGCCCAGAGTGGAGCTCTGGGGCCAACGTCCTGACTTTC	CASSPEWSSGANVLTF
TRBV6-5	TRBJ2-7	few	-	TGTGCCAGCAGTTACTCCGGCGGGCTCGACGAGCAGTACTTC	CASSYSGGLDEQYF
TRBV2	TRBJ1-2	-	TRBD1	TGTGCCAGCACCCCGGGACAGGGGGCCGGAATAGTCCGCTATGGCTACACCTTC	CASTPGQGAGIVRYGYTF
TRBV28	TRBJ2-1	-	TRBD2	TGTGCCAGCGAAACTAGCGGAAGCTCCTACAATGAGCAGTTCTTC	CASETSGSSYNEQFF
TRBV9	TRBJ1-1	-	TRBD1	TGTGCCAGCAGCGAAACGACAGGGGTGCTCACTGAAGCTTTCTTT	CASSETTGVLTEAFF
TRBV11-2	TRBJ2-5	-	-	TGTGCCAGCAGCTTACCGGGGGGCGAGACCCAGTACTTC	CASSLPGGETQYF
TRBV25-1	TRBJ2-3	few	-	TGTGCCAGCAGTCTCTGGACGGGGGATACGCAGTATTTT	CASSLWTGDTQYF
TRBV9	TRBJ2-1	-	TRBD2	TGTGCCAGCGGACGGGCGGGGGGGCTTAATGAGCAGTTCTTC	CASGRAGGLNEQFF
TRBV7-3	TRBJ2-5	few	-	TGTGCCAGCAGCTCCAAACAATGGGAGACCCAGTACTTC	CASSSKQWETQYF
TRBV15	TRBJ2-5	few	-	TGTGCCACCAGCAGAACAAGGGTTGGATCGGGGGAGACCCAGTACTTC	CATSRTRVGSGETQYF